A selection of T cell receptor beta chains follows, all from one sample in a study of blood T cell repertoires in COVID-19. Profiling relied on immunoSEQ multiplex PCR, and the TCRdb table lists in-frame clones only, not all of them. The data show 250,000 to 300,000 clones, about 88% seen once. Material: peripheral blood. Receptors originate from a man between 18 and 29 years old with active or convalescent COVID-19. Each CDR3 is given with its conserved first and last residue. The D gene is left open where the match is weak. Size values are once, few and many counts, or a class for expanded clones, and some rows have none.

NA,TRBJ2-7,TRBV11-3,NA,CASSLEGRHYEQYF,TGTGCCAGCAGCTTAGAGGGGCGTCACTACGAGCAGTACTTC
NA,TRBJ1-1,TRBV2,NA,CARTVTEAFF,TGTGCCAGGACAGTAACTGAAGCTTTCTTT
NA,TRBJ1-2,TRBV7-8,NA,CASSLAGQIDYGYTF,TGTGCCAGCAGCTTAGCCGGACAGATAGACTATGGCTACACCTTC
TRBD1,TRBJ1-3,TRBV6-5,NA,CASSLAGGPGNTIYF,TGTGCCAGCAGTCTTGCAGGGGGCCCTGGAAACACCATATATTTT
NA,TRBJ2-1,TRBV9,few,CASSVSNREQFF,TGTGCCAGCAGCGTATCTAACAGGGAGCAGTTCTTC
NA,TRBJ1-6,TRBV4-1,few,CASSQEPRNRGAYNSPLHF,TGCGCCAGCAGCCAAGAACCCAGAAACCGGGGGGCCTATAATTCACCCCTCCACTTT
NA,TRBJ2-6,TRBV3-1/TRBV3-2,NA,CASSTPSGQGSGANVLTF,TGTGCCAGCAGCACACCCTCCGGGCAGGGTTCTGGGGCCAACGTCCTGACTTTC
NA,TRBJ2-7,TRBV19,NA,CASSPGHLLPYEQYF,TGTGCCAGTAGTCCGGGACATCTCCTTCCCTACGAGCAGTACTTC
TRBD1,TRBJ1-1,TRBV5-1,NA,CASSSGQVILNTEAFF,TGCGCCAGCAGCTCCGGACAGGTGATATTGAACACTGAAGCTTTCTTT
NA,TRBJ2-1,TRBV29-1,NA,CSVERGSYNEQFF,TGCAGCGTTGAAAGGGGGTCCTACAATGAGCAGTTCTTC
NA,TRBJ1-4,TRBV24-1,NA,CATSVGAEVNEKLFF,TGTGCCACCAGTGTTGGCGCGGAAGTTAATGAAAAACTGTTTTTT
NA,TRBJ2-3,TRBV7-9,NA,CAGDRGSDTQYF,TGTGCCGGCGACCGGGGATCAGATACGCAGTATTTT
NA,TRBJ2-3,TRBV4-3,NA,CASSQAHGGGLVTPDTQYF,TGCGCCAGCAGCCAAGCTCATGGCGGGGGCCTTGTAACCCCAGATACGCAGTATTTT
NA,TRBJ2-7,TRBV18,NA,CASSARGTPSYEQYF,TGTGCCAGCTCAGCGAGAGGGACACCTTCCTACGAGCAGTACTTC
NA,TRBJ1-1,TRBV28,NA,CASLTAGLQGRTEAFF,TGTGCCAGCCTTACGGCGGGACTACAGGGCCGGACTGAAGCTTTCTTT
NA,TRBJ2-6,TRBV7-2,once,CASSYSTGANVLTF,TGTGCCAGCAGCTACAGTACAGGGGCCAACGTCCTGACTTTC
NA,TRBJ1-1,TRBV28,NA,CASSSGQNTEAFF,TGTGCCAGCAGTTCTGGACAGAACACTGAAGCTTTCTTT
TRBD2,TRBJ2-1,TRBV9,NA,CASSVGASGYNEQFF,TGTGCCAGCAGCGTAGGGGCTAGCGGTTACAATGAGCAGTTCTTC